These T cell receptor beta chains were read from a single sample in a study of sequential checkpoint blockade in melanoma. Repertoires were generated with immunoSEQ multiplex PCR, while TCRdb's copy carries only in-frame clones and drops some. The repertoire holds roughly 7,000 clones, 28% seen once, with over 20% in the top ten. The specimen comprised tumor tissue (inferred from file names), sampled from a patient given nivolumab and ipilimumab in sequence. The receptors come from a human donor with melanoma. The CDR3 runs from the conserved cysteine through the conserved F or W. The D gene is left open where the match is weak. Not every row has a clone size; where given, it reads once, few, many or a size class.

cdr3_nt: TGTGCCAGTAGTCTAGGCGGGGGAGCCGGCTCCTACAATGAGCAGTTCTTC; cdr3_aa: CASSLGGGAGSYNEQFF; j_call: TRBJ2-1; d_call: TRBD2; v_call: TRBV19; clone_size: -
cdr3_nt: TGCGCCAGCAGCCAAGACCCGGGACTAGCGGGGACCTACGAGCAGTACTTC; cdr3_aa: CASSQDPGLAGTYEQYF; j_call: TRBJ2-7; d_call: TRBD2; v_call: TRBV4-1; clone_size: few
cdr3_nt: TGTGCCTGGGGACTAGGCCTTAGCACAGATACGCAGTATTTT; cdr3_aa: CAWGLGLSTDTQYF; j_call: TRBJ2-3; d_call: TRBD2; v_call: TRBV30; clone_size: -
cdr3_nt: TGTGCCAGCAGCTCAGGACGTCTACTACTGAACACTGAAGCTTTCTTT; cdr3_aa: CASSSGRLLLNTEAFF; j_call: TRBJ1-1; d_call: -; v_call: TRBV6-8; clone_size: few
cdr3_nt: TGTGCCAGCAGCCCCCCTCAGTCATCCTACGAGCAGTACTTC; cdr3_aa: CASSPPQSSYEQYF; j_call: TRBJ2-7; d_call: -; v_call: TRBV14; clone_size: -
cdr3_nt: TGTGCCAGCAGACCCGGGACAGGGAGACCCAATCAGCCCCAGCATTTT; cdr3_aa: CASRPGTGRPNQPQHF; j_call: TRBJ1-5; d_call: TRBD1; v_call: TRBV6-8; clone_size: few
cdr3_nt: TGTGCCAGCAGCCAGGGGTTAGGCTCCTATAATTCACCCCTCCACTTT; cdr3_aa: CASSQGLGSYNSPLHF; j_call: TRBJ1-6; d_call: -; v_call: TRBV14; clone_size: few
cdr3_nt: TGTGCCAGCAGTTTCCTAGCGGGCGAGCAGTACTTC; cdr3_aa: CASSFLAGEQYF; j_call: TRBJ2-7; d_call: TRBD2; v_call: TRBV6-8; clone_size: few
cdr3_nt: TGTGCCAGCAGTTCCCCCCCGTTAGGAGGGCCGAAGAACAATGAGCAGTTCTTC; cdr3_aa: CASSSPPLGGPKNNEQFF; j_call: TRBJ2-1; d_call: -; v_call: TRBV28; clone_size: -
cdr3_nt: TGTGCCAGCAGTTATAGGGGGGATAGCAATCAGCCCCAGCATTTT; cdr3_aa: CASSYRGDSNQPQHF; j_call: TRBJ1-5; d_call: -; v_call: TRBV6-8; clone_size: -
cdr3_nt: TGTGCCAGCAGCTCCTCCGGGACTAGCGGGAAAGAGACCCAGTACTTC; cdr3_aa: CASSSSGTSGKETQYF; j_call: TRBJ2-5; d_call: TRBD2; v_call: TRBV11-3; clone_size: medium-sized
cdr3_nt: TGTGCCAGCAGCCCAGAGGCACCAGGGTGGGCGGACACCATATATTTT; cdr3_aa: CASSPEAPGWADTIYF; j_call: TRBJ1-3; d_call: -; v_call: TRBV11-3; clone_size: medium-sized
cdr3_nt: TGTGCCAGTAGTATAGTCGGCACCAACTATGGCTACACCTTC; cdr3_aa: CASSIVGTNYGYTF; j_call: TRBJ1-2; d_call: -; v_call: TRBV19; clone_size: -
cdr3_nt: TGTGCCAGCAGTCATCGCCCTCAGGGAGCACTCGCTAATGAAAAACTGTTTTTT; cdr3_aa: CASSHRPQGALANEKLFF; j_call: TRBJ1-4; d_call: -; v_call: TRBV11-3; clone_size: few
cdr3_nt: TGTGCCAGCAGCCAAGGGACGGGGGCCTACGAGCAGTACTTC; cdr3_aa: CASSQGTGAYEQYF; j_call: TRBJ2-7; d_call: -; v_call: TRBV11-3; clone_size: few
cdr3_nt: TGTGCCTGGAGTCCAGGATCCACTGAAGCTTTCTTT; cdr3_aa: CAWSPGSTEAFF; j_call: TRBJ1-1; d_call: -; v_call: TRBV30; clone_size: -
cdr3_nt: TGTGCCAGCAGCTTTACTAGCGGGAGTGAAAACTACGAGCAGTACTTC; cdr3_aa: CASSFTSGSENYEQYF; j_call: TRBJ2-7; d_call: TRBD2; v_call: TRBV11-1; clone_size: -
cdr3_nt: TGTGCCAGCACCTTGCGGACTCCTTTAAGAGGGAGAATAGAACATTGGGCTGAAGCTTTCTTT; cdr3_aa: CASTLRTPLRGRIEHWAEAFF; j_call: TRBJ1-1; d_call: -; v_call: TRBV6-8; clone_size: -
cdr3_nt: TGTGCCAGCAGCTTAGCCGGACAGGATGGCTACACCTTC; cdr3_aa: CASSLAGQDGYTF; j_call: TRBJ1-2; d_call: TRBD1; v_call: TRBV7-1; clone_size: many
cdr3_nt: TGTGCCAGCAGTCTAGTCGGGGGGTCCTACGAGCAGTACTTC; cdr3_aa: CASSLVGGSYEQYF; j_call: TRBJ2-7; d_call: TRBD2; v_call: TRBV6-8; clone_size: medium-sized
cdr3_nt: TGCAGCGTTGAAGATCTTGGCAGGGAAAGAGAAAAACTGTTTTTT; cdr3_aa: CSVEDLGREREKLFF; j_call: TRBJ1-4; d_call: -; v_call: TRBV29-1; clone_size: -
cdr3_nt: TGTGCCAGCGAGGGACCAACTAATGAAAAACTGTTTTTT; cdr3_aa: CASEGPTNEKLFF; j_call: TRBJ1-4; d_call: -; v_call: TRBV6-8; clone_size: -
cdr3_nt: TGTGCCAGCTCACCAACGGCGGAGCCCCAGCATTTT; cdr3_aa: CASSPTAEPQHF; j_call: TRBJ1-5; d_call: -; v_call: TRBV18; clone_size: few
cdr3_nt: TGCAGCGTTGATTTCGCAGTCAGTTTGAACACTGAAGCTTTCTTT; cdr3_aa: CSVDFAVSLNTEAFF; j_call: TRBJ1-1; d_call: -; v_call: TRBV29-1; clone_size: few
cdr3_nt: TGTGCCACCAGCAGAGAGAGGGAGACTAGCGGGATGGGATGGGGCACAGATACGCAGTATTTT; cdr3_aa: CATSRERETSGMGWGTDTQYF; j_call: TRBJ2-3; d_call: TRBD2; v_call: TRBV15; clone_size: -
cdr3_nt: TGTGCCAGCAGTTTGGGGGGTGGGGACACTGAAGCTTTCTTT; cdr3_aa: CASSLGGGDTEAFF; j_call: TRBJ1-1; d_call: -; v_call: TRBV28; clone_size: -
cdr3_nt: TGTGCCAGCACCCCGGGACTAGCGGGCACCTACAATGAGCAGTTCTTC; cdr3_aa: CASTPGLAGTYNEQFF; j_call: TRBJ2-1; d_call: TRBD2; v_call: TRBV12-5; clone_size: -
cdr3_nt: TGTGCCAGCAGCTTACAGGGGGGACTCAATCAGCCCCAGCATTTT; cdr3_aa: CASSLQGGLNQPQHF; j_call: TRBJ1-5; d_call: TRBD1; v_call: TRBV11-3; clone_size: -
cdr3_nt: TGTGCCAGCAGCTCGGAGGCTACCCTTTACACCGGGGAGCTGTTTTTT; cdr3_aa: CASSSEATLYTGELFF; j_call: TRBJ2-2; d_call: -; v_call: TRBV11-3; clone_size: few
cdr3_nt: TGTGCCAGCAGCCCCAGGACAGACACTGAAGCTTTCTTT; cdr3_aa: CASSPRTDTEAFF; j_call: TRBJ1-1; d_call: -; v_call: TRBV7-8; clone_size: few
cdr3_nt: TGCGCCAGCAGCCATCCGGCAACGAACACTGAAGCTTTCTTT; cdr3_aa: CASSHPATNTEAFF; j_call: TRBJ1-1; d_call: -; v_call: TRBV4-1; clone_size: -
cdr3_nt: TGTGCCAGCACGCGCGTATCCACTGAAGCTTTCTTT; cdr3_aa: CASTRVSTEAFF; j_call: TRBJ1-1; d_call: -; v_call: TRBV6-8; clone_size: many
cdr3_nt: TGTGCCAGCAGCCTGCAGGGACTAGCGGGCCCCACCGGGGAGCTGTTTTTT; cdr3_aa: CASSLQGLAGPTGELFF; j_call: TRBJ2-2; d_call: TRBD2; v_call: TRBV11-3; clone_size: few
cdr3_nt: TGTGCCACCAGCAGAGATTTTGCGAGGAATGAGCAGTTCTTC; cdr3_aa: CATSRDFARNEQFF; j_call: TRBJ2-1; d_call: -; v_call: TRBV15; clone_size: few
cdr3_nt: TGTGCCAGCAGCGCCCCTGGTCCGGGCAATCAGCCCCAGCATTTT; cdr3_aa: CASSAPGPGNQPQHF; j_call: TRBJ1-5; d_call: -; v_call: TRBV11-3; clone_size: few
cdr3_nt: TGTGCCAGTAGTACGACAGTCTGGGTAACTGAAGCTTTCTTT; cdr3_aa: CASSTTVWVTEAFF; j_call: TRBJ1-1; d_call: -; v_call: TRBV19; clone_size: few
cdr3_nt: TGTGCCAGCAGTCTGGGCGGGACCGAGCAGTTCTTC; cdr3_aa: CASSLGGTEQFF; j_call: TRBJ2-1; d_call: -; v_call: TRBV27; clone_size: few
cdr3_nt: TGTGCCAGCAGCTTAGGTTCCATATCTTACTACGAGCAGTACTTC; cdr3_aa: CASSLGSISYYEQYF; j_call: TRBJ2-7; d_call: -; v_call: TRBV11-3; clone_size: -
cdr3_nt: TGTGCCATCAGTAGTCGCCGAGGGATGGATGAAGCTTTCTTT; cdr3_aa: CAISSRRGMDEAFF; j_call: TRBJ1-1; d_call: -; v_call: TRBV6-8; clone_size: -
cdr3_nt: TGTGCCAGCAGCCCCGAGACCCGCGGGGAGCTGTTTTTT; cdr3_aa: CASSPETRGELFF; j_call: TRBJ2-2; d_call: -; v_call: TRBV7-1; clone_size: few
cdr3_nt: TGTGCCAGTAGTATACCAGGGGTTGGGGAAAAACTGTTTTTT; cdr3_aa: CASSIPGVGEKLFF; j_call: TRBJ1-4; d_call: -; v_call: TRBV19; clone_size: -
cdr3_nt: TGTGCTGGGAGGGGAACCGGGGAGCTGTTTTTT; cdr3_aa: CAGRGTGELFF; j_call: TRBJ2-2; d_call: TRBD2; v_call: TRBV30; clone_size: -
cdr3_nt: TGCGCCAGCGGACGGGAGGGCTCCTACAATGAGCAGTTCTTC; cdr3_aa: CASGREGSYNEQFF; j_call: TRBJ2-1; d_call: TRBD2; v_call: TRBV5-1; clone_size: -